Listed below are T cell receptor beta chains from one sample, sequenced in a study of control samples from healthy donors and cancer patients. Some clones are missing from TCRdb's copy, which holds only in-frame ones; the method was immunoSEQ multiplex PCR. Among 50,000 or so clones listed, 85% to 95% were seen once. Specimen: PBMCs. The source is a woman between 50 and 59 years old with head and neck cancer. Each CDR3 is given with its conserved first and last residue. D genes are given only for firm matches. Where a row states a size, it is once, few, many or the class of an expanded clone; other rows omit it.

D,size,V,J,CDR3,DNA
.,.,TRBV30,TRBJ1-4,CAWSDGRGSATNEKLFF,TGTGCCTGGAGTGACGGACGTGGGAGTGCAACTAATGAAAAACTGTTTTTT
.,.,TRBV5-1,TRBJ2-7,CASSSQGLGTYEQYF,TGCGCCAGCAGCTCACAGGGTTTAGGGACCTACGAGCAGTACTTC
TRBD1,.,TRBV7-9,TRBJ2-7,CASSGQGSYEQYF,TGTGCCAGCAGCGGACAGGGGTCCTACGAGCAGTACTTC
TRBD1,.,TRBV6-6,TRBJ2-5,CASSIETGTEETQYF,TGTGCCAGCAGCATAGAGACCGGGACAGAAGAGACCCAGTACTTC
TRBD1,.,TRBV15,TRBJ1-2,CATSLDRANYGYTF,TGTGCCACCAGCTTGGACAGGGCTAACTATGGCTACACCTTC
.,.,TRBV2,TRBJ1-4,CASTVDIATNEKLFF,TGTGCCAGCACCGTCGACATTGCAACTAATGAAAAACTGTTTTTT
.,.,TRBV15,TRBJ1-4,CATSRDGEKLFF,TGTGCCACCAGCAGAGACGGCGAAAAACTGTTTTTT
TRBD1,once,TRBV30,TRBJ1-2,CAWATGDGYTF,TGTGCCTGGGCCACAGGGGATGGCTACACCTTC
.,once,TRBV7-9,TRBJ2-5,CASSSLTQSWTQYF,TGTGCCAGCAGCTCCCTTACCCAATCATGGACCCAGTACTTC
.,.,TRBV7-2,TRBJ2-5,CASSRSGQETQYF,TGTGCCAGCAGCCGTAGCGGACAAGAGACCCAGTACTTC
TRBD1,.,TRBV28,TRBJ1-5,CASSSSRQGVLNQPQHF,TGTGCCAGCAGTTCCTCCCGACAGGGAGTGCTCAATCAGCCCCAGCATTTT
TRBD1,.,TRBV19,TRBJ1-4,CASRRGQPASNEKLFF,TGTGCCAGTAGGAGGGGACAGCCAGCCTCTAATGAAAAACTGTTTTTT
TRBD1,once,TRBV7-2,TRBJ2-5,CASSLAGTAQETQYF,TGTGCCAGCAGCTTAGCGGGGACAGCCCAAGAGACCCAGTACTTC
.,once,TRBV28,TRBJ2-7,CASSLDTYEQYF,TGTGCCAGCAGTTTAGACACCTACGAGCAGTACTTC
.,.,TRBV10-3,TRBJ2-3,CAISEGRTDKSDTQYF,TGTGCCATCAGTGAAGGAAGGACAGATAAATCAGATACGCAGTATTTT
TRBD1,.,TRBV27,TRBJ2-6,CASSPEPGQGTGGANVLTF,TGTGCCAGCAGTCCGGAACCGGGACAGGGGACGGGAGGGGCCAACGTCCTGACTTTC
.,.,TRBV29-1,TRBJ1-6,CSVGTDYNSPLHF,TGCAGCGTTGGTACAGATTATAATTCACCCCTCCACTTT
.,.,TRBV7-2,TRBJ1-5,CASSPQGFSSNQPQHF,TGTGCCAGCAGCCCACAGGGTTTTTCGAGCAATCAGCCCCAGCATTTT
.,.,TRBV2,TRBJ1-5,CASSVPASNQPQHF,TGTGCCAGCAGTGTTCCCGCATCCAATCAGCCCCAGCATTTT
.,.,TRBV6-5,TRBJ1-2,CASSYRGRGDDYTF,TGTGCCAGCAGTTATCGCGGCAGGGGCGATGACTACACCTTC